One sample yielded the 16 T cell receptor beta chains listed below, sequenced in a study of T cells after yellow fever vaccination. TCRdb fed the 5' RACE reads into MiXCR, producing one record per CDR3 protein. In the table there are under 200,000 distinct CDR3 sequences, almost 7% of which are singletons. Sequences were derived from CD4+ T cells sorted from PBMCs, sampled around 5 days after the first yellow fever vaccination. The receptors originated from a man between 18 and 29 years old who received the YFV17D yellow fever vaccine.

This clonotype was observed a handful of times. The gene calls are TRBV20-1 and TRBJ1-6; the D gene is possibly TRBD1 (5 bases). The V gene lost 1 base and the J gene lost 10 bases, with 14 bases spanning the gap. Germline V gene lookup returns CDR1 DFQATT and CDR2 SNEGSKA (reference sequence). The CDR3 is 14 residues long. The CDR3 is CSARAWGPTSPLHF. DNA of the CDR3: TGCAGTGCTAGAGCCTGGGGCCCGACCTCACCCCTCCACTTT.

In this sample, this clonotype turned up a few times. The chain has TRBV20-1 and TRBJ2-3, with 9 bases fitting TRBD2. The V gene's germline CDR1 is DFQATT and CDR2 SNEGSKA (reference sequence). V shed 1 base, J shed 3 bases, and the junction held 8 bases outside the gene matches. CDR3 size: 16 residues. The DNA of the CDR3 is TGCAGTGCTAGAGCTCCGCGCGGGGGGGGAACAGATACGCAGTATTTT. This encodes CSARAPRGGGTDTQYF.

This clonotype has ten or more counts. The chain employs TRBV12-3 or TRBV12-4 and TRBJ1-1; 7 positions agree with TRBD1. V was pared by 6 bases and J by 3 bases, with 16 bases of the junction left unmatched. The CDR3 covers 17 residues. The CDR3 bases are TGTGCCAGCAGCCAACATACCAACAGGGGACGAGACACTGAAGCTTTCTTT. It is translated as CASSQHTNRGRDTEAFF.

The rearrangement links TRBV18 to TRBJ1-6; D not certain. The CDR3 has 16 amino acids. The germline V gene has CDR1 KGHSH and CDR2 LQKENI. Trimming stripped 1 base from V and 0 bases from J, with 7 bases between. The CDR3 DNA reads TGTGCCAGCTCACCACTCCAAAGCTCCTATAATTCACCCCTCCACTTT. Protein sequence: CASSPLQSSYNSPLHF.

This clonotype was detected many times. The rearrangement uses TRBV5-1 and TRBJ2-2; D gene unclear. This CDR3 has 13 residues. Germline assignment: CDR1 SGHRS and CDR2 YFSETQ. The V and J ends lost 0 bases and 6 bases respectively, with 6 bases between them. CDR3 nucleotide sequence: TGCGCCAGCAGCTTGGAGGGTTCCGGGGAGCTGTTTTTT. Its translation is CASSLEGSGELFF.

This clonotype has ten or more counts. The genes are TRBV10-1 and TRBJ1-1; D ambiguous. Germline V gene lookup returns CDR1 WNHNN and CDR2 SYGVQD (reference sequence). Trimming removed 0 bases from V and 0 bases from J, with 8 bases in between. The CDR3 spans 15 residues. The CDR3 DNA follows: TGCGCCAGCAGTGAGTCGATGCTTGTGAACACTGAAGCTTTCTTT. This codes for CASSESMLVNTEAFF.

V usage is TRBV4-1 and J usage is TRBJ1-4; TRBD1 matches 7 bases. In germline, CDR1 is MGHRA, CDR2 YSYEKL. The CDR3 has 17 amino acids. With 4 bases clipped from V and 0 bases from J, the junction kept 8 bases outside the gene matches. CDR3 bases: TGCGCCAGCAGCCGGAGCACAGGGGTGGCAACTAATGAAAAACTGTTTTTT. This encodes CASSRSTGVATNEKLFF.

This sequence joins TRBV20-1 and TRBJ1-1, with D possibly matching TRBD1 (5 bases). The CDR3 consists of 14 residues. V dropped 3 bases and J dropped 7 bases, with 18 bases sitting between them. Looked up from germline, CDR1 is DFQATT and CDR2 is SNEGSKA (reference sequence). CDR3 in DNA: TGCAGTGCTAGTGAGGGGAAGGCTCTGGATGAAGCTTTCTTT. Amino acids: CSASEGKALDEAFF.

This clonotype came up many times. This chain joins TRBV6-5 and TRBJ1-1, with 7 bases fitting TRBD1. This CDR3 is built from 19 residues. Germline-derived CDR1 and CDR2 are MNHEY and SVGAGI. Trimming cost V 0 bases and J 3 bases; bases outside gene matches: 16. CDR3 DNA sequence: TGTGCCAGCAGTTACTCGAAGGCGTCGGTGAGGGGGCGAGACACTGAAGCTTTCTTT. This codes for CASSYSKASVRGRDTEAFF.

This clonotype has just a few counts. V is TRBV18 and J is TRBJ2-5, with TRBD2 identical over 11 bases. This CDR3 region has 17 residues. The V gene end was trimmed by 6 bases and the J gene end by 1 base; junction bases not matched to a gene: 10. From germline, CDR1 is KGHSH and CDR2 LQKENI. The DNA of the CDR3 is TGTGCCAGCTCCCCCAGGCGAGGACTAGCGGGCCAAGAGACCCAGTACTTC. Its protein product is CASSPRRGLAGQETQYF. The full variable domain, with the rest looked up from reference TRBV18 and TRBJ2-5, is NAGVMQNPRHLVRRRGQEARLRCSPMKGHSHVYWYRQLPEEGLKFMVYLQKENIIDESGMPKERFSAEFPKEGPSILRIQQVVRGDSAAYFCASSPRRGLAGQETQYFGPGTRLLVL.

In this sample, this clonotype turned up many times. The chain carries TRBV2 and TRBJ2-3; D ambiguous. V lost 9 bases, J lost 2 bases, and 12 bases lay in between. CDR1 and CDR2 from the germline V gene are SNHLY and FYNNEI. The CDR3 has 13 amino acids. CDR3 nucleotide sequence: TGTGCCAGTTCGAAGGACCTCACAGATACGCAGTATTTT. This gives the protein CASSKDLTDTQYF.

For this clonotype: The junction does not match germline at one end; this may be a read error. This chain connects TRBV2 to TRBJ1-6; no clear D. Germline CDR1 is SNHLY and CDR2 is FYNNEI. The CDR3 is made up of 15 amino acids. The DNA of the CDR3 is TGTGCCAGCAGTGCGTATGGGGTTCTCGGTTCACACCTCCACTTT. It is translated as CASSAYGVLGSHLHF.

At least ten counts were recorded for this clonotype. The genes are TRBV14 and TRBJ2-2, with D perhaps matching TRBD1 or TRBD2 (6 bases each). This CDR3 region has 16 residues. Germline V gives CDR1 SGHDN, CDR2 FVKESK. The ends were cut back, 4 bases at V and 4 bases at J, with 16 bases in the middle. The CDR3 DNA follows: TGTGCCAGCAGCCCCCGAGGGGGGCGCACCACCGGGGAGCTGTTTTTT. It encodes CASSPRGGRTTGELFF.

The sample holds many counts of this clonotype. V gene TRBV7-9 combines with J gene TRBJ2-4; a possible D gene is TRBD2 (5 bases). Germline lookup yields CDR1 SEHNR and CDR2 FQNEAQ (reference sequence). V was pared by 5 bases and J by 1 base, with 12 bases between. CDR3 size: 15 residues. The chain's CDR3 is CASSSRGNAKNIQYF. The CDR3 DNA sequence: TGTGCCAGCAGCAGCCGGGGTAACGCCAAAAACATTCAGTACTTC.

This clonotype was seen a handful of times. The gene calls are TRBV7-9 and TRBJ2-5; D uncertain. Germline CDR1 SEHNR, CDR2 FQNEAQ (reference sequence). Trimming removed 11 bases at V and 3 bases at J, with 7 bases between. There are 10 residues in the CDR3. The CDR3: CAPGEETQYF. CDR3 coding DNA: TGTGCCCCGGGTGAAGAGACCCAGTACTTC. The full variable domain, completed using reference TRBV7-9 and TRBJ2-5, is DTGVSQNPRHKITKRGQNVTFRCDPISEHNRLYWYRQTLGQGPEFLTYFQNEAQLEKSRLLSDRFSAERPKGSFSTLEIQRTEQGDSAMYLCAPGEETQYFGPGTRLLVL.

V usage is TRBV12-5 and J usage is TRBJ2-2, with 9 bases aligning to TRBD1. V shed 0 bases and J 6 bases; nucleotides not matched to a gene: 5. CDR1 is LGHNT, CDR2 FRNRAP, per germline. The CDR3 runs to 16 residues. CDR3 amino acids: CASGLVLGQGPGELFF. For the CDR3, the DNA is TGTGCTAGTGGTTTGGTACTAGGACAGGGGCCCGGGGAGCTGTTTTTT.